This record covers a single T cell receptor (beta chain). Antigen: not known. The donors gave bone marrow, and they were healthy. This sample stems from a study of cytomegalovirus exposure and HLA in healthy donors. Overall study results and limits: Differences between HLA loci emerged in a later analysis of TCR association rates, with DRB1 most and HLA-C fewest. The classifier reportedly diagnosed cytomegalovirus status with high specificity and sensitivity. HLA alleles were associated with roughly 17,000 TCR beta sequences in a later analysis at 0.05 false discovery rate.

The PCR contained 60 Vbeta and 13 Jbeta primers. Profiling relied on immunoSEQ multiplex PCR, and the TCRdb table lists in-frame clones only, not all of them. The sample records about 160,000 clones, about four fifths being singletons. Per the germline V gene, CDR1 is LGHNA and CDR2 is YSLEER. This CDR3 is built from 15 residues. The V and J ends lost 2 bases and 6 bases, in that order; junction bases with no gene match: 7. Sequencing used PBMCs. The V call is TRBV4-3, the J call TRBJ2-3, with 8 bases aligning to TRBD1. The TCR sequence derives from a woman under 30 in good health and CMV-seronegative. The DNA for the CDR3 is TGCGCCAGCAGCCAACTGGACAGGGCCAGGGATACGCAGTATTTT. This sequence encodes CASSQLDRARDTQYF.